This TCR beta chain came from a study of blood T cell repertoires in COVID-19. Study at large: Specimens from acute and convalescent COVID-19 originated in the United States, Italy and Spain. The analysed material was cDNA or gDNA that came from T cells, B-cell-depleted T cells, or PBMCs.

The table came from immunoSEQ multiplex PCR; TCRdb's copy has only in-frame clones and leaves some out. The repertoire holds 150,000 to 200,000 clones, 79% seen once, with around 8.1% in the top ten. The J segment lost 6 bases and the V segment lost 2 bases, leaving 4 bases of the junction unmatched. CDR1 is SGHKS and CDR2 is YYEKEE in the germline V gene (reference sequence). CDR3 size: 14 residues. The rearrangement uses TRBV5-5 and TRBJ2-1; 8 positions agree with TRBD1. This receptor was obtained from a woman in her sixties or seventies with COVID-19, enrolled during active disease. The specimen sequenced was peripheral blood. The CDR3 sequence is CASSFRTGSNEQFF. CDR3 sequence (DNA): TGTGCCAGCAGCTTCAGGACAGGGAGCAATGAGCAGTTCTTC.